The 30 T cell receptor beta chains given below trace back to one sample, sequenced in a study of T cell changes during pregnancy in multiple sclerosis. Data came from immunoSEQ multiplex PCR; TCRdb stores just in-frame clones and leaves some out. This repertoire shows tens of thousands of clones, more than 85% found once; its top ten account for 0.39%. This specimen was CD4+ T cells from peripheral blood mononuclear cells, taken after pregnancy. All receptors come from a female donor with multiple sclerosis, enrolled in a pregnancy study.

This chain connects TRBV4-3 to TRBJ2-7; weak D call: TRBD1 (6 bases). Looked up from germline, CDR1 is LGHNA and CDR2 is YSLEER. The CDR3 spans 13 residues. With 4 bases removed from V and 5 bases from J, the gap between germline ends came to 12 bases. The CDR3 is CASSRRAGDEQYF. CDR3 sequence (DNA): TGCGCCAGCAGCCGCAGGGCAGGGGACGAGCAGTACTTC.

The rearrangement links TRBV11-3 to TRBJ2-2; TRBD2 matches at 15 bases. The CDR3 is 17 residues long. Germline CDR1 reads SGHNT; CDR2 reads YENEEA. Trimming cost V 5 bases and J 1 base; bases outside gene matches: 2. The CDR3 reads CASSGLAGGLNTGELFF. The CDR3 DNA is TGTGCCAGCAGCGGACTAGCGGGAGGGTTGAACACCGGGGAGCTGTTTTTT.

In this sample, this clone turned up once. The rearrangement joins TRBV29-1 to TRBJ1-2; D gene ambiguous. Germline V gene lookup returns CDR1 SQVTM and CDR2 ANQGSEA. This CDR3 has 11 amino acids. The V end lost 2 bases, the J end lost 6 bases, and 7 bases lay between the germline ends. Here the CDR3 reads CSVELHNGYTF. The DNA of the CDR3 is TGCAGCGTTGAATTACATAATGGCTACACCTTC.

The rearrangement uses TRBV18 and TRBJ1-3, with 8 bases identical to TRBD1. In germline, CDR1 is KGHSH, CDR2 LQKENI. The CDR3 runs to 15 residues. V lost 2 bases to trimming and J lost 3 bases; unmatched junction nucleotides: 3. The CDR3: CASSPGQGVGNTIYF. CDR3 bases: TGTGCCAGCTCACCAGGACAGGGAGTTGGAAACACCATATATTTT.

This clone came up once. V gene TRBV18 combines with J gene TRBJ2-7; 13 bases agree with TRBD2. Germline V gene data show CDR1 as KGHSH and CDR2 as LQKENI. CDR3 length: 16 amino acids. The J segment lost 7 bases and the V segment lost 0 bases, leaving 6 bases of the junction unmatched. CDR3 DNA sequence: TGTGCCAGCTCACCACCGGGACTAGCGGGATCGGGGGAGCAGTACTTC. This sequence encodes CASSPPGLAGSGEQYF.

The chain recombines TRBV6-6 with TRBJ2-7, with D perhaps matching TRBD2 (6 bases). V lost 7 bases and J 6 bases, leaving 16 bases between the germline ends. Germline CDR1 MNHNY, CDR2 SVGAGI (reference sequence). The CDR3 is 13 amino acids. The CDR3 nucleotides read TGTGCCAGCACCTTGGGGGGTCCTGGCGAGCAGTACTTC. Encoded protein: CASTLGGPGEQYF.

V and J are TRBV7-9 and TRBJ2-3, with 16 bases aligning to TRBD2. CDR1 and CDR2 (germline): SEHNR, FQNEAQ (reference sequence). This CDR3 has 16 residues. The V and J ends lost 5 bases and 4 bases, in that order; junction bases with no gene match: 3. CDR3 loop: CASSPGLAGGPDTQYF. CDR3 nucleotide sequence: TGTGCCAGCAGCCCGGGACTAGCGGGAGGGCCAGATACGCAGTATTTT.

The V and J genes are TRBV2 and TRBJ2-7; TRBD1 agrees at 10 bases. The CDR3 spans 13 residues. The V gene end was trimmed by 7 bases and the J gene end by 3 bases; junction bases not matched to a gene: 3. CDR1 SNHLY and CDR2 FYNNEI come from the germline V gene. CDR3 nucleotides: TGTGCCAGCATCGGACAGGGGGTCTACGAGCAGTACTTC. The encoded protein is CASIGQGVYEQYF.

V usage is TRBV5-6 and J usage is TRBJ2-4, with D perhaps matching TRBD1 (5 bases). V shed 4 bases and J shed 0 bases, with 17 bases lying between them. The CDR3 spans 17 residues. CDR1 and CDR2 from the germline V gene are SGHDT and YYEEEE. DNA for the CDR3: TGTGCCAGCAGCCGAAATCTACAGGCCCAAGCCAAAAACATTCAGTACTTC. Protein sequence: CASSRNLQAQAKNIQYF.

This sequence joins TRBV9 and TRBJ2-3; 7 nucleotides agree with TRBD2. The germline CDR1 and CDR2 sequences are SGDLS and YYNGEE. J gave up 4 bases and V 4 bases, and 3 bases lay outside the gene matches. This CDR3 contains 13 residues. CDR3: CASSLGLADTQYF. The CDR3 DNA sequence: TGTGCCAGCAGCCTTGGACTAGCAGATACGCAGTATTTT.

This clone came up once. The V gene is TRBV5-6, the J gene TRBJ1-1, with 10 bases that match TRBD1. Germline CDR1 SGHDT, CDR2 YYEEEE. V was pared by 3 bases and J by 1 base, with 3 bases of the junction left unmatched. The CDR3 has 15 amino acids. The CDR3 spells CASSWDRGGNTEAFF. CDR3 in DNA: TGTGCCAGCAGCTGGGACAGGGGTGGGAACACTGAAGCTTTCTTT.

The chain has TRBV11-2 and TRBJ1-1; D is uncertain. The length of the CDR3 is 13 residues. V was trimmed by 5 bases and J by 1 base, leaving 8 bases between them. Germline CDR1 reads SGHAT; CDR2 reads FQNNGV. CDR3 protein: CASSQLKNTEAFF. CDR3 nucleotide sequence: TGTGCCAGCAGCCAACTGAAGAACACTGAAGCTTTCTTT.

The genes are TRBV18 and TRBJ1-2, with D perhaps TRBD1 (5 bases). Between the trimmed V and J ends, which lost 4 bases and 0 bases, there was a span of 6 bases. Germline CDR1 KGHSH, CDR2 LQKENI. The CDR3 is 13 residues long. CDR3 DNA sequence: TGTGCCAGCTCACAGGGGCCTAACTATGGCTACACCTTC. This sequence encodes CASSQGPNYGYTF.

The chain is built from TRBV2 and TRBJ2-2; possibly TRBD2 for D (5 bases). CDR1 is SNHLY, CDR2 FYNNEI, per germline. This CDR3 is built from 14 residues. The V end lost 10 bases, the J end lost 5 bases, and 17 bases lay between the germline ends. Here the CDR3 reads CATGLASQTGELFF. The DNA of the CDR3 is TGTGCCACCGGGCTAGCTAGTCAGACCGGGGAGCTGTTTTTT.

In its sample, this clone was seen once. The chain is built from TRBV10-3 and TRBJ2-6, with 8 bases fitting TRBD2. The germline V gene has CDR1 ENHRY and CDR2 SYGVKD. The CDR3 runs 19 residues. Unmatched junction bases numbered 11, after V lost 0 bases and J lost 4 bases. For the CDR3, the DNA is TGTGCCATCAGTGAGTCGGGGGTAGCGGGACCATCAGGGGCCAACGTCCTGACTTTC. It codes for CAISESGVAGPSGANVLTF.

J is TRBJ1-3 and V is TRBV6-5; maybe TRBD1 (6 bases). This CDR3 contains 15 residues. Germline values: CDR1 MNHEY, CDR2 SVGAGI. V was shortened by 8 bases and J by 4 bases, with 18 bases between the two germline ends. CDR3 nucleotides: TGTGCCAGCGGCGGGGGAGGGACACTAGGAAACACCATATATTTT. Its protein product is CASGGGGTLGNTIYF.

The J gene is TRBJ1-5, the V gene TRBV18; unclear D gene. V dropped 3 bases and J dropped 0 bases, with 6 bases sitting between them. This CDR3 is built from 14 residues. CDR1 is KGHSH, CDR2 LQKENI, per germline. The CDR3 coding sequence is TGTGCCAGCTCACCCGCTAGTAGCAATCAGCCCCAGCATTTT. Translation: CASSPASSNQPQHF. The full variable domain, rest sourced from reference TRBV18 and TRBJ1-5, is NAGVMQNPRHLVRRRGQEARLRCSPMKGHSHVYWYRQLPEEGLKFMVYLQKENIIDESGMPKERFSAEFPKEGPSILRIQQVVRGDSAAYFCASSPASSNQPQHFGDGTRLSIL.

V is TRBV27 and J is TRBJ1-5, with D possibly being TRBD1 (5 bases). V was clipped by 5 bases and J by 7 bases, with 12 bases between them. CDR1 is MNHEY and CDR2 is SMNVEV in the germline V gene (reference sequence). The CDR3 is made up of 13 amino acids. The CDR3 DNA follows: TGTGCCAGCAGTGTCAGGGTTTCCCAGCCCCAGCATTTT. Amino acid sequence: CASSVRVSQPQHF.

The chain couples TRBV28 to TRBJ1-2; D gene ambiguous. Trimming shortened V by 5 bases and J by 4 bases, and 11 bases separated the two germline ends. The germline gives CDR1 MDHEN, CDR2 SYDVKM. This CDR3 is built from 13 residues. CDR3 sequence: CASSRDPFYGYTF. The CDR3 nucleotides are TGTGCCAGCAGTCGGGATCCCTTCTATGGCTACACCTTC.

The table lists this clone with a few counts. This chain links TRBV6-1 with TRBJ2-7, with D possibly matching TRBD1 (6 bases). CDR1 and CDR2 from the germline V gene are MNHNS and SASEGT. The CDR3 runs to 14 residues. Trimming pared 6 bases from V and 2 bases from J, leaving 14 bases between. The CDR3 reads CASSSGTYAYEQYF. The DNA for the CDR3 is TGTGCCAGCAGCTCCGGGACATATGCCTACGAGCAGTACTTC.

J is TRBJ1-3 and V is TRBV19, with a weak D call TRBD1 (6 bases). The CDR3 is made up of 16 amino acids. Trimming stripped 8 bases from V and 0 bases from J, with 17 bases between. Germline assignment: CDR1 LNHDA and CDR2 SQIVND (reference sequence). DNA of the CDR3: TGTGCCAGTTTTCAATACACAGGGAGCTCTGGAAACACCATATATTTT. Protein sequence: CASFQYTGSSGNTIYF.

The chain employs TRBV5-1 and TRBJ2-5, with 7 bases lining up with TRBD2. This CDR3 is built from 13 residues. Germline V gene sequence: CDR1 SGHRS, CDR2 YFSETQ. Germline trimming cut 7 bases from V and 1 base from J; bases unmatched to any gene: 4. The DNA of the CDR3 is TGCGCCAGCGGGGCGGGAGTCCAAGAGACCCAGTACTTC. Amino acids: CASGAGVQETQYF.

In nucleotides, the CDR3 is TGTGCCAGTTCGGACAGGGGGCGCACAGATACGCAGTATTTT. Protein: CASSDRGRTDTQYF. The J gene is TRBJ2-3, the V gene TRBV19; 11 bases are shared with TRBD1. The length of the CDR3 is 14 residues. Germline CDR1 is LNHDA and CDR2 is SQIVND (reference sequence). The ends lost 8 bases at V and 1 base at J; junction bases unmatched: 2.

This clone was counted a single time. The V and J genes are TRBV5-6 and TRBJ2-1; TRBD2 aligns across 8 bases. Trimming at V came to 7 bases and at J to 6 bases, leaving 6 bases not matched to a gene. Looked up from germline, CDR1 is SGHDT and CDR2 is YYEEEE. This CDR3 region has 13 residues. Here the CDR3 DNA reads TGTGCCAGCGGCACTAGCGGAGCCAATGAGCAGTTCTTC. Amino acids: CASGTSGANEQFF.

This clone was seen once. J is TRBJ2-2 and V is TRBV9, with D uncertain. The V end lost 2 bases, the J end lost 0 bases, and 11 bases lay between the germline ends. CDR3 length: 16 residues. Germline V gene data show CDR1 as SGDLS and CDR2 as YYNGEE. CDR3 in DNA: TGTGCCAGCAGCGTCGCGAGCGCAACGAACACCGGGGAGCTGTTTTTT. This gives the protein CASSVASATNTGELFF.

The V gene is TRBV5-1, the J gene TRBJ2-5; a weak D match, TRBD1 (5 bases). The germline V gene has CDR1 SGHRS and CDR2 YFSETQ. Deletions cut 4 bases from V and 8 bases from J, with 12 bases between. The CDR3 length is 12 residues. CDR3 nucleotides: TGCGCCAGCAGCGGCAGGGAAGTCACCCAGTACTTC. Protein: CASSGREVTQYF.

This clone was seen more than once but under ten times. V gene TRBV29-1 combines with J gene TRBJ1-2, with TRBD1 matching over 12 bases. With 0 bases clipped from V and 8 bases from J, the junction kept 4 bases outside the gene matches. Germline V gene data show CDR1 as SQVTM and CDR2 as ANQGSEA. This CDR3 spans 14 amino acids. The CDR3 protein is CSVEEGQGARGYTF. The CDR3 DNA follows: TGCAGCGTTGAAGAGGGACAGGGGGCGAGGGGCTACACCTTC.

The CDR3 DNA sequence: TGTGCCAGCAGTGAAGCTCTGGGGGGCTACGAGCAGTACTTC. Its protein product is CASSEALGGYEQYF. The chain links TRBV6-1 to TRBJ2-7; a possible D gene is TRBD2 (6 bases). V lost 0 bases to trimming and J lost 3 bases, with 9 bases between them. The CDR3 spans 14 residues. CDR1 is MNHNS and CDR2 is SASEGT in the germline V gene.

J is TRBJ2-2 and V is TRBV7-2, with 9 bases aligning to TRBD1. J was trimmed by 4 bases and V by 6 bases; bases with no gene match: 6. The CDR3 runs 15 residues. CDR1 SGHTA and CDR2 FQGNSA come from the germline V gene. The CDR3 nucleotides are TGTGCCAGCAGATACCGGGACAGGGCCACCGGGGAGCTGTTTTTT. Translating gives CASRYRDRATGELFF.

This clone was seen a single time. V usage is TRBV30 and J usage is TRBJ1-1, with D possibly being TRBD1 (5 bases). The V gene's germline CDR1 is GTSNPN and CDR2 SVGIG (reference sequence). Between the trimmed V and J ends, which lost 3 bases and 2 bases, there was a span of 16 bases. There are 15 residues in the CDR3. The CDR3 DNA sequence: TGTGCCTGGAGCTACAGGTCTCACGGAAACACTGAAGCTTTCTTT. It codes for CAWSYRSHGNTEAFF.